This T cell receptor beta chain was captured by sequencing in a study of blood T cell repertoires in COVID-19. Study overall: The United States, Italy and Spain supplied acute and convalescent COVID-19 samples. T cells, B-cell-depleted T cells, or PBMCs provided the cDNA or gDNA that served as material.

The count of this clone is one. The CDR3 has 18 residues. V shed 3 bases and J 2 bases; nucleotides not matched to a gene: 11. Germline V gives CDR1 SGHTA, CDR2 FQGNSA. Per the authors' pipeline: Amplification of reference gene primers provided the estimated nucleated cell counts. The assay was immunoSEQ multiplex PCR, and TCRdb's table has in-frame clones only and misses some. The V and J calls and clone size were taken over from that table, and D and trimming were inferred from the DNA. The sample gives 310,000 or so clones, around nine tenths of which show up once; over 1% is in the top ten. This TCR was recovered from a man aged 65 to 85 with acute or convalescent COVID-19. J is TRBJ2-5 and V is TRBV7-2; 11 bases are a match to TRBD2. Sequenced sample: peripheral blood. The CDR3 is CASSFRSAASGGQETQYF. DNA of the CDR3: TGTGCCAGCAGCTTTAGGTCGGCGGCTAGCGGGGGGCAAGAGACCCAGTACTTC.